The 18 T cell receptor beta chains below all came from one sample that was sequenced in a study of blood T cells in healthy people across ages. The use of a sample-barcoded 5' primer and a J-beta primer mix characterized a second PCR of roughly 7 to 11 cycles. TCRdb independently ran MiXCR on the 5' RACE reads; one entry per CDR3 protein. Found here are roughly 900,000 distinct CDR3 sequences, around 46% of them singletons; the top ten hold around an eighth. Sequencing was done on a sample of blood. The receptors here all came from a man under 40 in good health.

The CDR3 here is CAWSVRTYHTDTQYF. The CDR3, as DNA: TGTGCCTGGAGTGTCCGGACCTACCACACAGATACGCAGTATTTT. The chain has TRBV30 and TRBJ2-3; D gene ambiguous. The V and J ends lost 0 bases and 2 bases respectively, with 12 bases between them. The CDR3 runs 15 residues. Germline CDR1 and CDR2: GTSNPN and SVGIG (reference sequence).

The sample holds a few counts of this clonotype. The rearrangement joins TRBV4-1 to TRBJ2-5, with a weak D call TRBD2 (7 bases). Germline V gene lookup returns CDR1 MGHRA and CDR2 YSYEKL. The ends were cut back, 1 base at V and 2 bases at J, with 20 bases in the middle. CDR3 length: 18 amino acids. In nucleotides, the CDR3 is TGCGCCAGCAGCCAAGTGCAGTCGGCGGGGGCGATTCAAGAGACCCAGTACTTC. Protein product: CASSQVQSAGAIQETQYF.

The chain is built from TRBV6-5 and TRBJ1-1; D remains unclear. The CDR3 runs 15 residues. The V and J ends lost 8 bases and 7 bases respectively, with 23 bases between them. Germline assignment: CDR1 MNHEY and CDR2 SVGAGI. The CDR3 DNA follows: TGTGCCAGCCGAGACGGCGAATACCTTGGCGGTGAAGCTTTCTTT. This translates into CASRDGEYLGGEAFF.

Concerning this clonotype itself: A read error may be the cause here, since a much bigger clone is one base away. This chain uses TRBV15 with TRBJ1-5; TRBD1 agrees at 7 bases. The germline gives CDR1 LNHNV, CDR2 YYDKDF (reference sequence). V lost 6 bases, J lost 7 bases, and 12 bases stayed unmatched. There are 15 residues in the CDR3. This CDR3 reads CATRTRQGLVQPQHF. The CDR3 DNA is TGTGCCACCAGGACCAGACAGGGTTTAGTACAGCCCCAGCATTTT. The whole variable domain, filled in from reference TRBV15 and TRBJ1-5, reads DAMVIQNPRYQVTQFGKPVTLSCSQTLNHNVMYWYQQKSSQAPKLLFHYYDKDFNNEADTPDNFQSRRPNTSFCFLDIRSPGLGDTAMYLCATRTRQGLVQPQHFGDGTRLSIL.

V gene TRBV5-6 combines with J gene TRBJ2-7, with D tentatively TRBD1 (6 bases). Trimming pared 4 bases from V and 6 bases from J, leaving 17 bases between. Germline V CDR1 and CDR2: SGHDT, YYEEEE. The CDR3 is 14 residues long. CDR3 DNA sequence: TGTGCCAGCAGCCGAAATCTACAGGGTTCCGAGCAGTACTTC. It is translated as CASSRNLQGSEQYF.

J is TRBJ2-4 and V is TRBV4-3, with unresolved D. CDR1 and CDR2 (germline): LGHNA, YSLEER. Trimming took off 0 bases at V and 13 bases at J, with 13 bases between the two ends. This CDR3 is built from 13 residues. CDR3 DNA sequence: TGCGCCAGCAGCCAAGATTTGGGGTACAAGCAGTACTTC. Protein sequence: CASSQDLGYKQYF.

This chain joins TRBV20-1 and TRBJ2-7; TRBD2 matches at 7 bases. This CDR3 is built from 15 residues. J gave up 1 base and V 0 bases, and 6 bases lay outside the gene matches. Germline CDR1 DFQATT, CDR2 SNEGSKA (reference sequence). For the CDR3, the DNA is TGCAGTGCTAGAGATCTCGAGCGGGGATCCTACGAGCAGTACTTC. It is translated as CSARDLERGSYEQYF.

The chain uses TRBV4-2 and TRBJ1-2; D is uncertain. The CDR3 totals 14 residues. The V gene's germline CDR1 is LGHNA and CDR2 YNFKEQ. V lost 4 bases to trimming and J lost 6 bases, with 15 bases between them. The CDR3 sequence: CASSPVVERNGYTF. The DNA of the CDR3 is TGTGCCAGCAGCCCGGTGGTGGAGCGGAATGGCTACACCTTC.

In this sample, this clonotype turned up a few times. This may be a read error, as it is one base from a much larger clone. The chain carries TRBV6-1 and TRBJ2-7; D might be TRBD1 (6 bases). Trimming took off 10 bases at V and 5 bases at J, with 12 bases between the two ends. This CDR3 is built from 11 residues. CDR1 and CDR2 from the germline V gene are MNHNS and SASEGT. This CDR3 is CANRTVNEQYF. The CDR3 DNA reads TGTGCCAACAGGACAGTCAACGAGCAGTACTTC.

This rearrangement joins TRBV7-9 to TRBJ2-3; D remains ambiguous. V was trimmed by 3 bases and J by 2 bases, leaving 9 bases between them. Per the germline V gene, CDR1 is SEHNR and CDR2 is FQNEAQ (reference sequence). The CDR3 contains 14 residues. The CDR3 sequence: CASSFSRDTDTQYF. DNA of the CDR3: TGTGCCAGCAGCTTTTCCAGAGACACAGATACGCAGTATTTT.

The J gene is TRBJ2-4, the V gene TRBV4-3, with D tentatively TRBD1 (6 bases). The germline V gene has CDR1 LGHNA and CDR2 YSLEER. Trimming pared 3 bases from V and 2 bases from J, leaving 17 bases between. CDR3 length: 17 residues. The CDR3 region has the DNA TGCGCCAGCAGCCAGACCGGGACATCTGGTTCCAAAAACATTCAGTACTTC. It codes for CASSQTGTSGSKNIQYF.

The chain joins TRBV12-3 or TRBV12-4 to TRBJ1-1; maybe TRBD1 (5 bases). The CDR3 has 14 amino acids. The V end was cut by 2 bases, the J end by 4 bases, with 11 bases between. This CDR3 is CASSLFPGSTEAFF. The CDR3, as DNA: TGTGCCAGCAGTTTATTTCCAGGGAGCACTGAAGCTTTCTTT.

This clonotype was detected only once. The rearrangement links TRBV29-1 to TRBJ1-2; TRBD1 agrees at 7 bases. CDR1 SQVTM and CDR2 ANQGSEA come from the germline V gene. This CDR3 is built from 14 residues. With 5 bases clipped from V and 0 bases from J, the junction kept 6 bases outside the gene matches. The CDR3 region is CSVLDRPPNYGYTF. The CDR3 nucleotides read TGCAGCGTTTTGGACAGGCCTCCTAACTATGGCTACACCTTC. Full variable domain (outside the CDR3, taken from reference TRBV29-1 and TRBJ1-2): SAVISQKPSRDICQRGTSLTIQCQVDSQVTMMFWYRQQPGQSLTLIATANQGSEATYESGFVIDKFPISRPNLTFSTLTVSNMSPEDSSIYLCSVLDRPPNYGYTFGSGTRLTVV.

This clonotype was found a few times. The chain uses TRBV6-5 and TRBJ1-2; D perhaps matches TRBD1 (5 bases). The CDR3 loop spans 19 amino acids. CDR1 is MNHEY and CDR2 is SVGAGI in the germline V gene. Trimming left V 2 bases short and J 5 bases short, with 27 bases between. CDR3 sequence reads: CASSYRESRKPGRWYGYTF. The CDR3 DNA reads TGTGCCAGCAGTTACCGAGAATCAAGAAAGCCGGGGCGTTGGTATGGCTACACCTTC.

This sequence joins TRBV20-1 and TRBJ2-1; D unclear. The CDR3 totals 14 residues. Germline V gives CDR1 DFQATT, CDR2 SNEGSKA (reference sequence). V dropped 3 bases and J dropped 0 bases, with 9 bases sitting between them. The CDR3 DNA is TGCAGTGCTAGTCCACTTAGCTCCTACAATGAGCAGTTCTTC. Translation: CSASPLSSYNEQFF.

This clonotype was observed a few times. This chain's CDR3 is CASSPLGRGESEQFF. CDR3 nucleotides: TGTGCCAGCTCACCGCTGGGGAGGGGGGAATCTGAGCAGTTCTTC. The chain carries TRBV18 and TRBJ2-1, with D tentatively TRBD2 (7 bases). There are 15 residues in the CDR3. Trimming cost V 3 bases and J 9 bases, with 18 bases left between them. Germline assignment: CDR1 KGHSH and CDR2 LQKENI.

This clonotype was detected only a few times. This chain links TRBV24-1 with TRBJ2-7, with a weak D call TRBD2 (6 bases). Germline V CDR1 and CDR2: KGHDR, SFDVKD. Trimming shortened V by 0 bases and J by 1 base, and 18 bases separated the two germline ends. The CDR3 is 18 residues long. The CDR3: CATSDLRWRGSPSYEQYF. CDR3 in DNA: TGTGCCACCAGTGATTTGCGGTGGAGGGGCTCGCCGTCCTACGAGCAGTACTTC.

In the case of this clonotype: This may be a read error, as it is one base from a much larger clone. The rearrangement links TRBV29-1 to TRBJ2-2, with D maybe TRBD1 (6 bases). V lost 4 bases and J 4 bases, leaving 10 bases between the germline ends. CDR1 and CDR2 from the germline V gene are SQVTM and ANQGSEA. CDR3 size: 13 residues. CDR3 coding DNA: TGCAGCGTTGGGGAAGGGGGCACCGGGGAGCTGTTTTTT. The encoded protein is CSVGEGGTGELFF.